Sequencing of this T cell receptor (beta chain) was carried out in a study of response to subunit inactivated influenza vaccine (dated by TCRdb to the late 2010s). Study-wide context: The study used deep quantitative T cell receptor repertoire profiling to track responses to a trivalent subunit inactivated influenza vaccine. Results and caveats for the whole study, not just this receptor: According to the authors, only a limited number of new T cells may be recruited by each seasonal influenza vaccination.

Libraries came from RT-PCR. The listed sequencing device is Illumina HiSeq 2500. TCRdb applied fastp at Q25 and MiXCR to the public reads, then kept only in-frame beta chains. Rows merge per CDR3 protein into single entries with the most common DNA and genes. The sample contains just under 250,000 distinct CDR3 sequences, 12% of them found a single time. Of the sample, 7.5% to 10% falls within the top ten clones. According to the germline V gene, CDR1 reads LGHNA and CDR2 reads YSLEER. V is clipped by 1 base and J by 0 bases, and the sequence between their germline boundaries is 10 bases long. From cysteine to phenylalanine, the CDR3 is 16 amino acids long. Left in the record is the CDR3 DNA by itself, 48 bases read in frame from the first base. In regard to this clonotype: Its antigen is still unknown. Per-nucleotide qualities are absent, and no much larger clonotype sits a single base away.

The sequenced sample was non-naive T cells sorted from PBMCs, obtained about 14 days before vaccination. The cell subset or site label, as the study defines it: memory T cell fraction. The rearrangement combines TRBV4-3 with TRBJ2-1; the D region is possibly TRBD1 or TRBD2, each matching across 5 bases. The origin of this receptor is a man in his fifties or sixties who received an inactivated influenza vaccine. Donor details come from another sample of the same person, matched by shared clones. The DNA is as follows: TGCGCCAGCAGCCAAGTTGGGGGAAGCTCCTACAATGAGCAGTTCTTC. Translated, this is CASSQVGGSSYNEQFF.